This TCR beta chain was found in a study of blood T cell repertoires in COVID-19. This clone showed up just once. Authors' data handling: Amplifying reference gene primers gave estimates of nucleated cell counts. The method was immunoSEQ multiplex PCR; TCRdb's version includes in-frame clones alone and lacks a portion of them. V, J and clone size are those of that table, while D and trimming were read from the DNA. The data contain hundreds of thousands of clones, 80% to 90% of them singletons. The CDR3 contains 15 residues. The germline gives CDR1 LGHDT, CDR2 YNNKEL (reference sequence). The V and J ends lost 0 bases and 11 bases respectively, with 19 bases between them.

This rearrangement joins TRBV3-1 (or the pseudogene TRBV3-2) to TRBJ1-1, with D perhaps matching TRBD1 (6 bases). Sequencing was performed on PBMCs or T cells enriched from blood (not recorded which). This TCR was sampled from a woman between 45 and 65 years old in a cohort exposed to, infected with or recovered from COVID-19 (not recorded which). CDR3 residues: CASSQDRMGGGVAFF. As DNA, the CDR3 is TGTGCCAGCAGCCAAGATCGTATGGGGGGGGGCGTTGCTTTCTTT.